A single T cell receptor (beta chain) is shown here with its context. The clone's antigen remains unknown. Base qualities are not provided; no much larger clone lies one nucleotide away. This sample was taken from a study of tumor-infiltrating lymphocytes in oesophageal squamous cell carcinoma listed by TCRdb under 2016. From the cysteine up to the phenylalanine, the CDR3 has a length of 15 residues. The read is trimmed to its CDR3 DNA, 45 bases read in frame from base 1. The V and J ends are trimmed by 1 base and 6 bases, leaving 14 bases between them. Reading the germline V gene gives CDR1 SGHTA and CDR2 FQGTGA. Receptor libraries were prepared by PCR. Sequencing used an Illumina HiSeq 1500. The public reads were reprocessed in TCRdb via fastp at Q25 and MiXCR, keeping in-frame beta chains. Duplicate CDR3 protein sequences are folded into a single record with the most common DNA and genes. The sample records about 11,000 distinct CDR3 sequences, around 53% of which are singletons. Clones ranked in the top ten supply roughly 20% of the sample.

The chain links TRBV7-3 with TRBJ2-3; the D gene may be TRBD1 or TRBD2, since each aligns over 5 bases. Source material: esophageal tumor tissue. The clonotype originates from a female donor with esophageal squamous cell carcinoma. The sequenced DNA is TGTGCCAGCAGCTTAAGGGGGATAGTTACCGATACGCAGTATTTT. The encoded protein is CASSLRGIVTDTQYF.